These 18 T cell receptor beta chains were sequenced from one sample in a study of cytomegalovirus exposure and HLA in healthy donors. The primer mix had 60 Vbeta and 13 Jbeta primers. Repertoires were generated with immunoSEQ multiplex PCR, while TCRdb's copy carries only in-frame clones and drops some. The sample includes about 160,000 clones, roughly 85% of them seen just once. The sequencing input was PBMCs. The receptor source for this set is a male donor in good health and CMV-seropositive.

The V call is TRBV4-1, the J call TRBJ1-1; 7 nucleotides line up with TRBD1. V lost 3 bases and J lost 1; bases outside the gene matches: 5. Per the germline V gene, CDR1 is MGHRA and CDR2 is YSYEKL. This CDR3 comprises 15 residues. The CDR3 protein is CASSHPRGANTEAFF. The CDR3 DNA follows: TGCGCCAGCAGCCACCCCAGGGGGGCGAACACTGAAGCTTTCTTT.

The rearrangement links TRBV19 to TRBJ1-5; 10 nucleotides align to TRBD1. Germline assignment: CDR1 LNHDA and CDR2 SQIVND (reference sequence). With 6 bases clipped from V and 1 base from J, the junction kept 3 bases outside the gene matches. The CDR3 is made up of 15 amino acids. In DNA form, the CDR3 reads TGTGCCAGTAGGCGACAGGGGGCAAGCAATCAGCCCCAGCATTTT. As protein: CASRRQGASNQPQHF. Drawing the rest from reference TRBV19 and TRBJ1-5, the complete variable domain is DGGITQSPKYLFRKEGQNVTLSCEQNLNHDAMYWYRQDPGQGLRLIYYSQIVNDFQKGDIAEGYSVSREKKESFPLTVTSAQKNPTAFYLCASRRQGASNQPQHFGDGTRLSIL.

The V call is TRBV7-9, the J call TRBJ1-1, with D tentatively TRBD1 (5 bases). Trimming removed 5 bases from V and 1 base from J, with 14 bases in between. The CDR3 has 15 amino acids. Germline V gene lookup returns CDR1 SEHNR and CDR2 FQNEAQ (reference sequence). CDR3 loop: CASSGGRAGNTEAFF. CDR3 nucleotides: TGTGCCAGCAGCGGGGGGAGGGCCGGGAACACTGAAGCTTTCTTT.

This clone was observed a single time. This chain links TRBV18 with TRBJ2-1; 9 nucleotides agree with TRBD1. This CDR3 has 14 amino acids. Germline V gives CDR1 KGHSH, CDR2 LQKENI. The V gene end was trimmed by 2 bases and the J gene end by 6 bases; junction bases not matched to a gene: 2. CDR3 region: CASSPATGGNEQFF. The CDR3 DNA reads as TGTGCCAGCTCACCAGCGACAGGGGGCAATGAGCAGTTCTTC.

The chain links TRBV18 to TRBJ2-5; a weak D match, TRBD1 (6 bases). This CDR3 comprises 13 residues. CDR1 is KGHSH, CDR2 LQKENI, per germline. The V and J ends lost 6 bases and 3 bases respectively, with 11 bases between them. The DNA of the CDR3 is TGTGCCAGCTCCCGAAACAGGGAAGAGACCCAGTACTTC. This sequence encodes CASSRNREETQYF.

The chain is built from TRBV5-6 and TRBJ1-3, with TRBD1 matching over 7 bases. This CDR3 has 15 residues. The junction had 4 bases not matched to a gene; V was cut back by 2 bases and J by 2 bases. Looked up from germline, CDR1 is SGHDT and CDR2 is YYEEEE. CDR3 DNA sequence: TGTGCCAGCAGCTTCATACAGGGGACTGGAAACACCATATATTTT. Protein: CASSFIQGTGNTIYF.

The rearrangement uses TRBV7-2 and TRBJ1-1; 7 nucleotides agree with TRBD1. The length of the CDR3 is 14 residues. Germline CDR1 SGHTA, CDR2 FQGNSA. V was pared by 5 bases and J by 0 bases, with 3 bases of the junction left unmatched. CDR3 amino acids: CASSRDRMNTEAFF. The CDR3, as DNA: TGTGCCAGCAGCCGGGACAGAATGAACACTGAAGCTTTCTTT.

This sequence joins TRBV4-1 and TRBJ1-2; D is uncertain. The germline V gene has CDR1 MGHRA and CDR2 YSYEKL. V was shortened by 1 base and J by 6 bases, with 9 bases between the two germline ends. The CDR3 runs to 13 residues. The CDR3 loop reads CASSQVSGDGYTF. The CDR3 region has the DNA TGCGCCAGCAGCCAAGTCTCCGGGGATGGCTACACCTTC.

This clone has only one observation. The chain is built from TRBV30 and TRBJ2-5, with D possibly matching TRBD2 (6 bases). V gave up 1 base and J gave up 7 bases, with 19 bases separating them. Germline-derived CDR1 and CDR2 are GTSNPN and SVGIG (reference sequence). The CDR3 runs 15 residues. The CDR3 nucleotides read TGTGCCTGGAGTGGAGACGGGATTAACGGGAGGACCCAGTACTTC. It encodes CAWSGDGINGRTQYF.

The chain carries TRBV10-2 and TRBJ1-2; D possibly corresponds to TRBD1 (5 bases). V dropped 0 bases and J dropped 6 bases, with 11 bases sitting between them. The CDR3 loop spans 14 amino acids. Looked up from germline, CDR1 is WSHSY and CDR2 is SAAADI. In DNA, the CDR3 is TGCGCCAGCAGTGAGTCGGGGGGACTCCATGGCTACACCTTC. It is translated as CASSESGGLHGYTF.

The V gene is TRBV18, the J gene TRBJ2-1; 11 bases match TRBD2. The V segment lost 5 bases and the J segment 0 bases; nucleotides outside the gene matches: 9. The germline V gene encodes CDR1 KGHSH and CDR2 LQKENI. The CDR3 length is 18 residues. CDR3 protein: CASSNSIAGGSSYNEQFF. As DNA, the CDR3 is TGTGCCAGCTCAAATAGTATAGCGGGAGGGAGCTCCTACAATGAGCAGTTCTTC.

As to this clone: Other DNA sequences in this sample translate to the same CDR3. The gene calls are TRBV15 and TRBJ2-5, with TRBD1 as a possible D gene (5 bases). Trimming pared 0 bases from V and 2 bases from J, leaving 7 bases between. Germline loops: CDR1 LNHNV, CDR2 YYDKDF (reference sequence). This CDR3 region has 14 residues. CDR3 protein: CATSRDQGQETQYF. CDR3 nucleotide sequence: TGTGCCACCAGCAGAGACCAGGGACAAGAGACCCAGTACTTC.

The chain uses TRBV11-2 and TRBJ2-7; TRBD2 matches at 9 bases. CDR1 and CDR2 from the germline V gene are SGHAT and FQNNGV. J was trimmed by 5 bases and V by 3 bases; bases with no gene match: 5. The CDR3 spans 14 residues. The CDR3 DNA follows: TGTGCCAGCAGCTTTAGCGGGAGCCCCAACGAGCAGTACTTC. It encodes CASSFSGSPNEQYF.

A note on this clone: The same CDR3 also results from other DNA sequences found in this sample. V usage is TRBV5-1 and J usage is TRBJ1-2; the D gene is possibly TRBD1 (5 bases). Per the germline V gene, CDR1 is SGHRS and CDR2 is YFSETQ. The CDR3 length is 14 residues. The germline V and J ends were trimmed by 4 bases and 6 bases, with 16 bases remaining between them. CDR3 residues: CASSTGEGANGYTF. DNA of the CDR3: TGCGCCAGCAGCACCGGCGAAGGGGCGAATGGCTACACCTTC.

The chain combines TRBV7-2 with TRBJ1-5; D may be TRBD1 (5 bases). CDR1 and CDR2 (germline): SGHTA, FQGNSA. The V and J ends lost 0 bases and 2 bases respectively, with 5 bases between them. The CDR3 spans 14 residues. The CDR3 DNA follows: TGTGCCAGCAGCTTAGCAGGGGGCAATCAGCCCCAGCATTTT. Its translation is CASSLAGGNQPQHF.

The rearrangement joins TRBV6-5 to TRBJ2-7; D possibly corresponds to TRBD1 (5 bases). CDR3 length: 15 residues. V dropped 6 bases and J dropped 0 bases, with 15 bases sitting between them. Looked up from germline, CDR1 is MNHEY and CDR2 is SVGAGI. CDR3 sequence reads: CASSRNPRVSYEQYF. The CDR3 region has the DNA TGTGCCAGCAGCAGAAACCCCAGGGTCTCCTACGAGCAGTACTTC.

The V gene is TRBV28, the J gene TRBJ2-1; no firm D call. This CDR3 contains 14 residues. Germline V gives CDR1 MDHEN, CDR2 SYDVKM. Trimming took off 6 bases at V and 0 bases at J, with 9 bases between the two ends. The CDR3 bases are TGTGCCAGCAGCCCCGTTAGCTCCTACAATGAGCAGTTCTTC. Protein: CASSPVSSYNEQFF.

This chain links TRBV21-1 with TRBJ1-5; no check of the table's D call, TRBD1, against the DNA was made. TRBV21-1 is a recognized pseudogene. CDR3 length: 19 amino acids. The CDR3, as DNA: TGTGCCAGCAGCAAAGTAGGGACAGGGGGCATGTATGGCAATCAGCCCCAGCATTTT. Its protein is CASSKVGTGGMYGNQPQHF.